This record covers a single T cell receptor (beta chain). What this receptor recognizes is not known. Per-base qualities were not stored, and no clone one base away is much larger. This specimen belongs to a study of radiotherapy plus CTLA-4 blockade in lung cancer listed by TCRdb under 2018. Concerning the study at large: Among enrolled patients, under 20% had an objective response and about 30% reached disease control. Findings and caveats that apply to the study as a whole: After treatment with radiotherapy and ipilimumab, TCR clones that originated in tumors expanded in peripheral blood. The strongest predictors of response, as reported, were early dynamic changes in blood T cell clones along with a rise in serum interferon-beta after radiation.

The study evaluated CTLA-4 blockade (ipilimumab) given together with focal radiation therapy in patients who had chemo-refractory metastatic non-small-cell lung cancer. The V and J ends are trimmed by 9 bases and 1 base, leaving 9 bases between them. CDR1 MNHNS and CDR2 SASEGT are derived from the germline V gene. There are 12 amino acids in the CDR3, from cysteine to phenylalanine inclusive. The only DNA kept is the CDR3, 36 bases in frame from the first base. The method behind the library was the immunoSEQ multiplex PCR assay. Not all clones reach the TCRdb copy of this immuneACCESS table, which keeps in-frame sequences only. Checked studies attribute under half of the gap to unresolved V genes and leave the rest unexplained. A total of around 82,000 clones appear in this sample, around nine tenths of them only once. The ten most abundant clones make up roughly a sixth of the sample.

This TCR was recovered from a human donor with non-small cell lung cancer that progressed on radiotherapy plus ipilimumab. The sequence joins TRBV6-1 to TRBJ1-1; no D gene call is confident. The material was peripheral blood, obtained from a patient treated with radiotherapy plus ipilimumab. The CDR3 reads CASSHGNTEAFF. The DNA sequence is given as TGTGCCAGTAGCCATGGGAACACTGAAGCTTTCTTT.